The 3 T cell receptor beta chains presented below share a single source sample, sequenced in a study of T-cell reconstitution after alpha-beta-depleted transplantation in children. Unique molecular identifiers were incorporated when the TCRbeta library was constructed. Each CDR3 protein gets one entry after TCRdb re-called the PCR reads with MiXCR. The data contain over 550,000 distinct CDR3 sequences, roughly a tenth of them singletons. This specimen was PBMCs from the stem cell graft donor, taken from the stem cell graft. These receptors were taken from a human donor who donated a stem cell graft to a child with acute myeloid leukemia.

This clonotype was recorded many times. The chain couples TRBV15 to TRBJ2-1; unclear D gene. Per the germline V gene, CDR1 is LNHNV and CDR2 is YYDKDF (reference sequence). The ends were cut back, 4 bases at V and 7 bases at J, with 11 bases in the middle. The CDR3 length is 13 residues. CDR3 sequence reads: CATSTQDKNEQFF. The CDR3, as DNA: TGTGCCACCAGCACTCAGGATAAGAATGAGCAGTTCTTC. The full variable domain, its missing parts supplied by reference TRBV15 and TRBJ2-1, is DAMVIQNPRYQVTQFGKPVTLSCSQTLNHNVMYWYQQKSSQAPKLLFHYYDKDFNNEADTPDNFQSRRPNTSFCFLDIRSPGLGDTAMYLCATSTQDKNEQFFGPGTRLTVL.

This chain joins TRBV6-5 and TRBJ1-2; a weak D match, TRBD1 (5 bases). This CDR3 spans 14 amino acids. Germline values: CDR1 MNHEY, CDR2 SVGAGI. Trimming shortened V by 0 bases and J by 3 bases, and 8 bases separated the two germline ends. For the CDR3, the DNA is TGTGCCAGCAGTTACTCGATAGGGGACTATGGCTACACCTTC. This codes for CASSYSIGDYGYTF.

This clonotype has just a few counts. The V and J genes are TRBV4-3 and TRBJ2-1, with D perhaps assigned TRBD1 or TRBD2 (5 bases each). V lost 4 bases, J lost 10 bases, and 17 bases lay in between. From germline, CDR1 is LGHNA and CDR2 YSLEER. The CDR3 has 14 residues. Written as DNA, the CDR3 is TGCGCCAGCAGCCCCACCTCGGGGCTCGGGGAGCAGTTCTTC. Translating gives CASSPTSGLGEQFF.